This entry features one T cell receptor (beta chain) sequence. Its antigen is unidentified. Germline V gives CDR1 MNHNS, CDR2 SASEGT. V dropped 5 bases and J dropped 5 bases, with 16 bases sitting between them. The CDR3 has 14 amino acids. These data belong to a study of OX40 agonist ivuxolimab in advanced cancers. Study observations and caveats: The expanded peripheral T cells' antigen specificity was not determined. Individuals who were partial responders at 0.1-3.0 mg/kg had clonal expansion that ranked among the lowest. CD8+ T cells averaged more expanded clones than CD4+.

Using immunoSEQ multiplex PCR, the repertoire was profiled, and TCRdb retains in-frame clones only, with some absent. This table holds tens of thousands of clones, 75% to 90% found once. The chain uses TRBV6-1 and TRBJ2-7; D assignment may be TRBD1 or TRBD2 (6 bases each). This sequence originates from an adult with an advanced solid tumor such as melanoma, head and neck, liver or kidney cancer. The material sequenced was CD4+ or CD8+ T cells sorted from blood, taken in a trial of the OX40 agonist ivuxolimab. CDR3 region: CASSLFGGVDEQYF. The CDR3 nucleotides read TGTGCCAGCAGTTTGTTCGGGGGCGTGGACGAGCAGTACTTC.